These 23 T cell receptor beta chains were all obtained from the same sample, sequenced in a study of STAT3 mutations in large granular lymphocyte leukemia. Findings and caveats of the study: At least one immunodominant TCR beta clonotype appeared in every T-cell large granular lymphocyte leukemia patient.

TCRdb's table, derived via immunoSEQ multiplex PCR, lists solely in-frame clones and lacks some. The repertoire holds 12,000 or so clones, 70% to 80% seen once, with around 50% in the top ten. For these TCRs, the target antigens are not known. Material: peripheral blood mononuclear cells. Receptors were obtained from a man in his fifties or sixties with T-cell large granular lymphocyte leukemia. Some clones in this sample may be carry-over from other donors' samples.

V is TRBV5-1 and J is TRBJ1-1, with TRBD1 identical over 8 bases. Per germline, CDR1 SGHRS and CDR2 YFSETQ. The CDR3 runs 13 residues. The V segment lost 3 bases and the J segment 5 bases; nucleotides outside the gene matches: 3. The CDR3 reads CASSWTGSTEAFF. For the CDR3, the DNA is TGCGCCAGCAGCTGGACAGGGTCGACTGAAGCTTTCTTT.

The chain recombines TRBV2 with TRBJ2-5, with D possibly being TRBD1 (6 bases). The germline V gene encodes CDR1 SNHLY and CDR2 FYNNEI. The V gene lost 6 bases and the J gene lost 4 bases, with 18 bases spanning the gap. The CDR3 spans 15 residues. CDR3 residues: CASSFMDSDGETQYF. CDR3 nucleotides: TGTGCCAGCAGCTTCATGGACAGTGACGGAGAGACCCAGTACTTC.

The CDR3 reads CASSPRTSGKTYEQYF. The DNA for the CDR3 is TGTGCCAGCTCACCAAGGACTAGCGGGAAAACGTACGAGCAGTACTTC. The V and J genes are TRBV18 and TRBJ2-7, with 12 bases fitting TRBD2. Per germline, CDR1 KGHSH and CDR2 LQKENI. V was clipped by 2 bases and J by 4 bases; unmatched bases: 6. The CDR3 runs to 16 residues. The full variable domain, its missing parts supplied by reference TRBV18 and TRBJ2-7, is NAGVMQNPRHLVRRRGQEARLRCSPMKGHSHVYWYRQLPEEGLKFMVYLQKENIIDESGMPKERFSAEFPKEGPSILRIQQVVRGDSAAYFCASSPRTSGKTYEQYFGPGTRLTVT.

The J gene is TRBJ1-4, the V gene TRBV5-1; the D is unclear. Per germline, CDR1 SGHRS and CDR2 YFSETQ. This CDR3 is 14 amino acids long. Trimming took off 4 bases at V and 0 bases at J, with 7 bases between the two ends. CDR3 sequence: CASSRTSTNEKLFF. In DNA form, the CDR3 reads TGCGCCAGCAGCCGGACTTCAACTAATGAAAAACTGTTTTTT.

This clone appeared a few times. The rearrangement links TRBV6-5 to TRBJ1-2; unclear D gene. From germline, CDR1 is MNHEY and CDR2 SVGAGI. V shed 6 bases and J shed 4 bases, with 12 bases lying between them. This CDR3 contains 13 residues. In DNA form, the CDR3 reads TGTGCCAGCAGCCCAGGAGCAAGCTATGGCTACACCTTC. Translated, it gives CASSPGASYGYTF.

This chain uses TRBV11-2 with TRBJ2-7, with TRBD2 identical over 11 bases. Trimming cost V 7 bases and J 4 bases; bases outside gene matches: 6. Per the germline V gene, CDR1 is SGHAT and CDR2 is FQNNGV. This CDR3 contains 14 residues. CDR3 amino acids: CASTPGTSGYEQYF. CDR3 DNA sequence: TGTGCCAGCACCCCTGGGACTAGCGGTTACGAGCAGTACTTC.

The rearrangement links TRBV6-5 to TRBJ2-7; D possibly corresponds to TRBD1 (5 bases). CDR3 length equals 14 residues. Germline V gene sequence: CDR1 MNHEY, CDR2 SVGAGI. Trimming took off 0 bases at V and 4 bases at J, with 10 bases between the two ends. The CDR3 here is CASSYSKQGYEQYF. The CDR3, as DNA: TGTGCCAGCAGTTACTCGAAGCAGGGATACGAGCAGTACTTC.

The CDR3 nucleotides are TGTGCCAGCAGCTTAGGCGGGGACACCTACGAGCAGTACTTC. This codes for CASSLGGDTYEQYF. The chain carries TRBV5-6 and TRBJ2-7; D may match TRBD1 or TRBD2 (6 bases each). Trimming stripped 2 bases from V and 2 bases from J, with 11 bases between. CDR1 and CDR2 from the germline V gene are SGHDT and YYEEEE. CDR3 size: 14 residues.

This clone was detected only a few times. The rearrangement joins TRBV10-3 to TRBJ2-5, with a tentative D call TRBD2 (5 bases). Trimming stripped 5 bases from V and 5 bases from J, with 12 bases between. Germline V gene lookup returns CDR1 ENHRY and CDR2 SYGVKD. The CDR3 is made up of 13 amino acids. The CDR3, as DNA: TGTGCCATCAGTATATTAGCGAGGGAGACCCAGTACTTC. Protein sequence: CAISILARETQYF.

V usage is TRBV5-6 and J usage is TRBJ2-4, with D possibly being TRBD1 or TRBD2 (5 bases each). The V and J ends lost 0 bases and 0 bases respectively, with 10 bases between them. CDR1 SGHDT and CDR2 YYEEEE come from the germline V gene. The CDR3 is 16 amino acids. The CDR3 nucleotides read TGTGCCAGCAGCTTGGTCGGGGACCTAGCCAAAAACATTCAGTACTTC. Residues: CASSLVGDLAKNIQYF. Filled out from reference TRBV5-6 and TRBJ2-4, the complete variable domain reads DAGVTQSPTHLIKTRGQQVTLRCSPKSGHDTVSWYQQALGQGPQFIFQYYEEEERQRGNFPDRFSGHQFPNYSSELNVNALLLGDSALYLCASSLVGDLAKNIQYFGAGTRLSVL.

The CDR3 reads CASSQSARDRGLYGYTF. In DNA form, the CDR3 reads TGTGCCAGCAGCCAATCCGCCCGCGACAGGGGGCTCTATGGCTACACCTTC. This chain joins TRBV14 and TRBJ1-2; 10 bases agree with TRBD1. Germline V gene lookup returns CDR1 SGHDN and CDR2 FVKESK. V dropped 2 bases and J dropped 4; count of bases not matched to a gene: 10. This CDR3 spans 17 amino acids.

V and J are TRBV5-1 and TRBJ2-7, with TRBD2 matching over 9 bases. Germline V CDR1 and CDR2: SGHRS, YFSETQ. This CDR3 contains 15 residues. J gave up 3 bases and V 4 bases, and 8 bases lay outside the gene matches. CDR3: CASSPPGREGYEQYF. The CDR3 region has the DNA TGCGCCAGCAGCCCCCCAGGGCGGGAGGGCTACGAGCAGTACTTC.

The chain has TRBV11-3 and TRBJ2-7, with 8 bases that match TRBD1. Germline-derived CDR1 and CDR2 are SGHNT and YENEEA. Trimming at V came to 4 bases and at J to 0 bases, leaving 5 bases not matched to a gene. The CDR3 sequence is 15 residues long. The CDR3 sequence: CASSSRTGNSYEQYF. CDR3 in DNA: TGTGCCAGCAGCTCCAGGACAGGGAACTCCTACGAGCAGTACTTC.

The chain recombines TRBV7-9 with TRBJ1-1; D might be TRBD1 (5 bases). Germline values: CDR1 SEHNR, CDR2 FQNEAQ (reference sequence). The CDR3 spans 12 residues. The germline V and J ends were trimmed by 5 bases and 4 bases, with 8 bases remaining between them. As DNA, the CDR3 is TGTGCCAGCAGCCGGGACCCCACTGAAGCTTTCTTT. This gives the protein CASSRDPTEAFF. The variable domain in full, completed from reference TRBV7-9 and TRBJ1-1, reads DTGVSQNPRHKITKRGQNVTFRCDPISEHNRLYWYRQTLGQGPEFLTYFQNEAQLEKSRLLSDRFSAERPKGSFSTLEIQRTEQGDSAMYLCASSRDPTEAFFGQGTRLTVV.

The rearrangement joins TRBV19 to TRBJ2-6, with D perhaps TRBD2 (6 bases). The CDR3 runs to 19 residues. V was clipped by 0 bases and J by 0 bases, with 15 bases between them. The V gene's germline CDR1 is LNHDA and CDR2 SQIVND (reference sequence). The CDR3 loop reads CASSIDPVGLISGANVLTF. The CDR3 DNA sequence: TGTGCCAGTAGTATAGATCCTGTCGGACTAATCTCTGGGGCCAACGTCCTGACTTTC.

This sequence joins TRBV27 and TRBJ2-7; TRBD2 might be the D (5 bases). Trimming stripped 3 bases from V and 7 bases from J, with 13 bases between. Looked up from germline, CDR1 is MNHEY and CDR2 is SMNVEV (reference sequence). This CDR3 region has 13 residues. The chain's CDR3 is CASSLGYRGEQYF. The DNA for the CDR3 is TGTGCCAGCAGTTTGGGCTACCGGGGTGAGCAGTACTTC.

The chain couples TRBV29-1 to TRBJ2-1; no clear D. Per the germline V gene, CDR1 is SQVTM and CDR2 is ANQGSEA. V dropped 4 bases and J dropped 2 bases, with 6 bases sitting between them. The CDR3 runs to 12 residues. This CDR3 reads CSVGTAYNEQFF. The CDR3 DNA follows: TGCAGCGTTGGTACAGCCTACAATGAGCAGTTCTTC.

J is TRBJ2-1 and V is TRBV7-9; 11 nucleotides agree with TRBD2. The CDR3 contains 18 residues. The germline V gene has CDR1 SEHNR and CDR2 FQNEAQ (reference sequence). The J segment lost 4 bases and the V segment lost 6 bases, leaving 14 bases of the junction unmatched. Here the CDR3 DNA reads TGTGCCAGCAGTCGGACTAGCGGGCAATCACACGAGTACAATGAGCAGTTCTTC. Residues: CASSRTSGQSHEYNEQFF. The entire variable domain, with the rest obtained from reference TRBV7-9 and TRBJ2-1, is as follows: DTGVSQNPRHKITKRGQNVTFRCDPISEHNRLYWYRQTLGQGPEFLTYFQNEAQLEKSRLLSDRFSAERPKGSFSTLEIQRTEQGDSAMYLCASSRTSGQSHEYNEQFFGPGTRLTVL.

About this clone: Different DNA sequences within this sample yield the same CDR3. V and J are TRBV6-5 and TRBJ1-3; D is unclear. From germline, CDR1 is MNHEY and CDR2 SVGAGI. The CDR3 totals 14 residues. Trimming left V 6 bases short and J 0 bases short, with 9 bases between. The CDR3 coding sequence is TGTGCCAGCAGCCGGACGGTCTCTGGAAACACCATATATTTT. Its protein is CASSRTVSGNTIYF.

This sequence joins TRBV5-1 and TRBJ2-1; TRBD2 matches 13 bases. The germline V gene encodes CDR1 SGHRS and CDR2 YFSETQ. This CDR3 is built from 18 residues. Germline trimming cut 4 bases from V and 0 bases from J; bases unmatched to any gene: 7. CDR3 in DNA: TGCGCCAGCAGCCAGGGACTAGCGGGAAGGAGCTCCTACAATGAGCAGTTCTTC. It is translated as CASSQGLAGRSSYNEQFF. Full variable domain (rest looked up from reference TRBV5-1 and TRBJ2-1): KAGVTQTPRYLIKTRGQQVTLSCSPISGHRSVSWYQQTPGQGLQFLFEYFSETQRNKGNFPGRFSGRQFSNSRSEMNVSTLELGDSALYLCASSQGLAGRSSYNEQFFGPGTRLTVL.

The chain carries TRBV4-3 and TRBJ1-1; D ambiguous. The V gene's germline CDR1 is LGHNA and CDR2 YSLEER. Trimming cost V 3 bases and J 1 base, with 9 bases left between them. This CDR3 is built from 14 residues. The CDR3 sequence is CASSHVTGNTEAFF. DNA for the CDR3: TGCGCCAGCAGCCATGTGACGGGGAACACTGAAGCTTTCTTT.

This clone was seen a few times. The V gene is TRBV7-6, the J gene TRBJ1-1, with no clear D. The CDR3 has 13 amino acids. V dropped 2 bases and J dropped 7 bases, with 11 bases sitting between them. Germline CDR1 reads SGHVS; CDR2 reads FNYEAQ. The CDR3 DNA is TGTGCCAGCAGCTTACGGTTGCTTGGTGAAGCTTTCTTT. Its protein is CASSLRLLGEAFF.

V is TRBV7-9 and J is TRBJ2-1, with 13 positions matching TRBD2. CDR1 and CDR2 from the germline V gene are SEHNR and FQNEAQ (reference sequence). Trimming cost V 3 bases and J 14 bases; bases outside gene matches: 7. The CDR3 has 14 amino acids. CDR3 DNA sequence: TGTGCCAGCAGCTTGGAACTAGCGGGAGGGCTTGAGTTCTTC. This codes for CASSLELAGGLEFF.